The 5 T cell receptor beta chains given below trace back to one sample, sequenced in a study of molecular identifiers for immune sequencing clone quantification. MiXCR, applied by TCRdb to the PCR reads, yields one record per CDR3 protein. The table lists nearly 55,000 distinct CDR3 sequences, roughly a third of them singletons. What was sequenced was naive CD8+ T cells from blood, with Jurkat cell RNA spiked in. Regarding subset: FACS-sorted CD8+CD4-CCR7+CD45RA+ naive T cells. These receptors all stem from a human donor in good health. Some libraries in this study had Jurkat cell RNA spiked in.

This clonotype was picked up many times. V and J are TRBV9 and TRBJ2-2; D is unresolved. The V gene's germline CDR1 is SGDLS and CDR2 YYNGEE. The CDR3 totals 12 residues. The ends were cut back, 3 bases at V and 2 bases at J, with 2 bases in the middle. The CDR3, as DNA: TGTGCCAGCAGCGCCAACACCGGGGAGCTGTTTTTT. Translation: CASSANTGELFF.

The chain recombines TRBV29-1 with TRBJ2-7; D unresolved. CDR1 and CDR2 (germline): SQVTM, ANQGSEA. Trimming pared 4 bases from V and 6 bases from J, leaving 19 bases between. The CDR3 covers 14 residues. The CDR3 sequence is CSVVAGLFASEQYF. The CDR3 region has the DNA TGCAGCGTTGTGGCAGGTCTTTTCGCGAGCGAGCAGTACTTC.

A remark on this clonotype: With a much larger clone just one base away, this may be a read error. It is likely a read error, because the conserved phenylalanine at the end of the CDR3 is missing. CDR3 sequence: CASKDSPSSYEQYS. The CDR3 nucleotides are TGTGCCAGCAAGGACAGCCCGAGCTCCTACGAGCAGTACTCC. The V and J genes are TRBV6-2 or TRBV6-3 and TRBJ2-7; possible D gene TRBD1, 6 bases. Germline CDR1 MNHEY, CDR2 SVGEGT. The CDR3 is 14 amino acids. V was pared by 7 bases and J by 0 bases, with 13 bases between.

This clonotype was seen only a few times. The chain is built from TRBV18 and TRBJ2-7; tentatively, D is TRBD1 (6 bases). The germline V gene has CDR1 KGHSH and CDR2 LQKENI. With 0 bases removed from V and 3 bases from J, the gap between germline ends came to 12 bases. CDR3 length equals 15 residues. The chain's CDR3 is CASSPPRGQFYEQYF. The CDR3 DNA reads TGTGCCAGCTCACCACCCAGGGGACAATTCTACGAGCAGTACTTC.

The sample holds many counts of this clonotype. V gene TRBV7-9 combines with J gene TRBJ1-5, with a weak D call TRBD1 (6 bases). The germline gives CDR1 SEHNR, CDR2 FQNEAQ (reference sequence). This CDR3 contains 14 residues. V lost 1 base, J lost 7 bases, and 11 bases lay in between. This CDR3 is CASSLGGGGQPQHF. The CDR3 DNA reads as TGTGCCAGCAGCTTAGGGGGGGGCGGGCAGCCCCAGCATTTT.